A single sample is the source of the 5 T cell receptor beta chains below, sequenced in a study of blood T cell repertoires in COVID-19. The repertoire was sequenced with immunoSEQ multiplex PCR; TCRdb's copy has only in-frame clones and lacks some. This table has 150,000 or so clones, roughly 80% appearing once. What was sequenced was PBMCs or T cells enriched from blood (not recorded which). All receptors derive from a man aged 50 to 60 who had recovered from COVID-19.

The chain has TRBV11-2 and TRBJ2-6, with D unresolved. Germline assignment: CDR1 SGHAT and CDR2 FQNNGV. Trimming cost V 5 bases and J 4 bases, with 9 bases left between them. CDR3 size: 14 residues. The DNA for the CDR3 is TGTGCCAGCAGCCCCCTAACCGGGGCCAACGTCCTGACTTTC. As protein: CASSPLTGANVLTF.

This sequence joins TRBV10-1 and TRBJ1-1, with D perhaps TRBD1 (6 bases). The V gene lost 8 bases and the J gene lost 1 base, with 11 bases spanning the gap. The CDR3 length is 13 residues. Germline values: CDR1 WNHNN, CDR2 SYGVQD (reference sequence). CDR3 bases: TGCGCCAGCCAGGGCAGGGGGAACACTGAAGCTTTCTTT. Its translation is CASQGRGNTEAFF.

The J gene is TRBJ2-1, the V gene TRBV19, with D perhaps matching TRBD1 (6 bases). V was clipped by 3 bases and J by 2 bases, with 11 bases between them. This CDR3 comprises 15 residues. The germline V gene encodes CDR1 LNHDA and CDR2 SQIVND (reference sequence). The CDR3 region is CASSMWQGPYNEQFF. The CDR3 bases are TGTGCCAGTAGTATGTGGCAGGGGCCCTACAATGAGCAGTTCTTC.

This chain joins TRBV19 and TRBJ2-5; 9 bases match TRBD1. The CDR3 is 15 residues long. Trimming took 5 bases from V and 5 from J; bases not matched to a gene: 9. Germline CDR1 reads LNHDA; CDR2 reads SQIVND (reference sequence). The chain's CDR3 is CASSLGTGHGETQYF. The CDR3 region has the DNA TGTGCCAGTAGTCTGGGGACAGGGCATGGGGAGACCCAGTACTTC.

The chain links TRBV9 to TRBJ1-5, with 10 nucleotides matching TRBD1. The V and J ends lost 2 bases and 4 bases, in that order; junction bases with no gene match: 3. Looked up from germline, CDR1 is SGDLS and CDR2 is YYNGEE. The CDR3 sequence is 15 residues long. The CDR3 coding sequence is TGTGCCAGCAGCGTCGGGACAGGGGCTAATCAGCCCCAGCATTTT. This gives the protein CASSVGTGANQPQHF.